This T cell receptor (beta chain) was found in a study of tumor-infiltrating lymphocytes in primary liver carcinoma. Study information: Patients included men and women of 30 to 69 years. The study's findings and limits: Lower overlap was observed for tumor-adjacent and tumor-blood pairs relative to tumor region pairs. Only about 7-24% of top clones occurred in every one of the five tumor regions.

CDR3 size: 14 residues. From germline, CDR1 is SGHVS and CDR2 FQNEAQ. Co-extraction of both nucleic acids (RNA and DNA) used about 17-33 mg of unsorted bulk tissue. TCR beta cDNA was made from approximately 500 ng total RNA with a constant-region primer. Construction of TCR beta libraries relied on three successive nested multiplex PCR rounds employing slightly modified ARM-PCR. Use of TRBV1-TRBV30 forward primers with a C-beta reverse primer characterized the first two PCR rounds, which lasted 10 cycles each. TCRdb reprocessed the multiplex PCR reads with MiXCR, giving one entry per CDR3 protein. The table records 90,000 to 110,000 distinct CDR3 sequences, roughly four fifths of them present only once. Comment on this clonotype: The target antigen is unknown. The junction departs from the called germline gene at one end, perhaps through a read error.

The clonotype was recovered from a man between 35 and 55 years old with primary liver carcinoma and hepatitis B virus infection. This sequence joins TRBV7-8 and TRBJ2-1; D gene unclear. Material for sequencing was liver tumor tissue from sampling region 3. Subset of the sample: tumor region T3, left-lateral pole. CDR3 region: CGSSLRRNPPILRF. In DNA form, the CDR3 reads TGCGGCAGCAGCTTAAGGCGAAACCCCCCCATTCTTAGGTTC.